These T cell receptor beta chains were read from a single sample in a study of blood T cell repertoires in COVID-19. Sequencing was performed with immunoSEQ multiplex PCR; in TCRdb, only in-frame clones are kept and a portion is missing. Of under 200,000 clones listed, around 80% are singletons. Sequenced material: peripheral blood. These receptors originate from a man in his sixties with acute or convalescent COVID-19. The CDR3 runs from the conserved cysteine through the conserved F or W. The order of the fields is CDR3 protein, J gene, V gene.

CDR3aa: CASSHPGQGAWNEQFF
j_gene: TRBJ2-1
v_gene: TRBV4-1

CDR3aa: CASSLPQSLSGNTIYF
j_gene: TRBJ1-3
v_gene: TRBV28

CDR3aa: CASSEADRNQPQHF
j_gene: TRBJ1-5
v_gene: TRBV2

CDR3aa: CASSQDPTRGQEQYF
j_gene: TRBJ2-7
v_gene: TRBV4-3

CDR3aa: CASSYQGASTDTQYF
j_gene: TRBJ2-3
v_gene: TRBV9

CDR3aa: CASSGVNTGELFF
j_gene: TRBJ2-2
v_gene: TRBV12-3/TRBV12-4

CDR3aa: CASSFQQNTGELFF
j_gene: TRBJ2-2
v_gene: TRBV7-2

CDR3aa: CASSLGGTGGEQYF
j_gene: TRBJ2-7
v_gene: TRBV11-3

CDR3aa: CAWSVQRDSNQPQHF
j_gene: TRBJ1-5
v_gene: TRBV30

CDR3aa: CASSPPEGTNEKLFF
j_gene: TRBJ1-4
v_gene: TRBV18

CDR3aa: CASSQDHQISNQPQHF
j_gene: TRBJ1-5
v_gene: TRBV4-3

CDR3aa: CASSSGVGGDTEAFF
j_gene: TRBJ1-1
v_gene: TRBV11-3

CDR3aa: CASSHRGQGTNTEAFF
j_gene: TRBJ1-1
v_gene: TRBV4-2

CDR3aa: CSVPSGGFQETQYF
j_gene: TRBJ2-5
v_gene: TRBV29-1

CDR3aa: CASSRGLDYINEQFF
j_gene: TRBJ2-1
v_gene: TRBV5-1

CDR3aa: CATSRDLRVGNTGELFF
j_gene: TRBJ2-2
v_gene: TRBV15

CDR3aa: CASSLANNQPQHF
j_gene: TRBJ1-5
v_gene: TRBV7-2

CDR3aa: CASSPGSNYGYTF
j_gene: TRBJ1-2
v_gene: TRBV18

CDR3aa: CASSLSGVSGNTIYF
j_gene: TRBJ1-3
v_gene: TRBV7-2

CDR3aa: CASSAQSTSGGYEQYF
j_gene: TRBJ2-7
v_gene: TRBV5-1

CDR3aa: CASSWGQGDEKLFF
j_gene: TRBJ1-4
v_gene: TRBV27

CDR3aa: CASSEGGRSYNEQFF
j_gene: TRBJ2-1
v_gene: TRBV9

CDR3aa: CASSGRQGVYTF
j_gene: TRBJ1-2
v_gene: TRBV5-4

CDR3aa: CASSPPGQYTGELFF
j_gene: TRBJ2-2
v_gene: TRBV9

CDR3aa: CASSVIPGLNSYEQYF
j_gene: TRBJ2-7
v_gene: TRBV2

CDR3aa: CASSQGTGALNQPQHF
j_gene: TRBJ1-5
v_gene: TRBV3-1/TRBV3-2

CDR3aa: CASSLDLTGPSTDTQYF
j_gene: TRBJ2-3
v_gene: TRBV7-8

CDR3aa: CSVFGNNEQFF
j_gene: TRBJ2-1
v_gene: TRBV20-1

CDR3aa: CAWTAGGPETQYF
j_gene: TRBJ2-5
v_gene: TRBV30

CDR3aa: CASSIDQGSYNEQFF
j_gene: TRBJ2-1
v_gene: TRBV19

CDR3aa: CASSEQGSGGYTF
j_gene: TRBJ1-2
v_gene: TRBV6-1

CDR3aa: CASSPQGAVNTGELFF
j_gene: TRBJ2-2
v_gene: TRBV7-3

CDR3aa: CASSVNWGQGVSAEAFF
j_gene: TRBJ1-1
v_gene: TRBV2

CDR3aa: CAWSPSGPSETQYF
j_gene: TRBJ2-5
v_gene: TRBV30

CDR3aa: CAISEGDTHNSPLHF
j_gene: TRBJ1-6
v_gene: TRBV10-3

CDR3aa: CSVGGTGGYTF
j_gene: TRBJ1-2
v_gene: TRBV29-1

CDR3aa: CATRLAGEPDTQYF
j_gene: TRBJ2-3
v_gene: TRBV15

CDR3aa: CAWSTGYEQYF
j_gene: TRBJ2-7
v_gene: TRBV30

CDR3aa: CSVILASYQETQYF
j_gene: TRBJ2-5
v_gene: TRBV29-1

CDR3aa: CASSARTSGDYEQYF
j_gene: TRBJ2-7
v_gene: TRBV10-1

CDR3aa: CATSGLTGGVYEKLFF
j_gene: TRBJ1-4
v_gene: TRBV15

CDR3aa: CSVDAGRGSPLHF
j_gene: TRBJ1-6
v_gene: TRBV29-1

CDR3aa: CATSRVAGGTEAFF
j_gene: TRBJ1-1
v_gene: TRBV15

CDR3aa: CASSEEIRQGIYEQYF
j_gene: TRBJ2-7
v_gene: TRBV6-1

CDR3aa: CASSLTGQGASEQYF
j_gene: TRBJ2-7
v_gene: TRBV10-1

CDR3aa: CASSLVGQALHF
j_gene: TRBJ1-6
v_gene: TRBV12-3/TRBV12-4

CDR3aa: CASSVAGGGEKLFF
j_gene: TRBJ1-4
v_gene: TRBV9

CDR3aa: CASSSSLYTEAFF
j_gene: TRBJ1-1
v_gene: TRBV11-1

CDR3aa: CASSSPAEPLHF
j_gene: TRBJ1-6
v_gene: TRBV11-2

CDR3aa: CASSLDPTGGTGELFF
j_gene: TRBJ2-2
v_gene: TRBV13

CDR3aa: CASSLQGTDYGYTF
j_gene: TRBJ1-2
v_gene: TRBV5-1

CDR3aa: CASSLGARQIIYNEQFF
j_gene: TRBJ2-1
v_gene: TRBV5-1

CDR3aa: CASNPQGLGNNSPLHF
j_gene: TRBJ1-6
v_gene: TRBV10-2

CDR3aa: CASSFGWLEDTQYF
j_gene: TRBJ2-3
v_gene: TRBV7-9

CDR3aa: CASSLVGGLQGVEKLFF
j_gene: TRBJ1-4
v_gene: TRBV5-5

CDR3aa: CASSQVGIRDSDYEQYF
j_gene: TRBJ2-7
v_gene: TRBV4-1

CDR3aa: CASTGGQPYNSPLHF
j_gene: TRBJ1-6
v_gene: TRBV7-9

CDR3aa: CASSPRFLGNTEAFF
j_gene: TRBJ1-1
v_gene: TRBV9

CDR3aa: CASSYGLAADTQYF
j_gene: TRBJ2-3
v_gene: TRBV6-5

CDR3aa: CASSQDIGLAGRDTEAFF
j_gene: TRBJ1-1
v_gene: TRBV4-3